This entry describes one T cell receptor (beta chain). Trimming cost V 7 bases and J 2 bases, with 8 bases left between them. There are 13 residues in the CDR3. The V gene's germline CDR1 is LNHDA and CDR2 SQIVND (reference sequence). How the authors handled the data: From reference gene primer amplification, estimates of nucleated cell counts were derived. Assay used: immunoSEQ multiplex PCR; TCRdb lists only in-frame clones, some missing. Clonal size and the V and J genes are those of that table, whereas D and trimming came from the DNA. The table lists 150,000 to 200,000 clones, roughly 88% of them singletons. This record comes from a study of blood T cell repertoires in COVID-19. Study-level background: Some COVID-19 samples were acute and others convalescent; all came from the United States, Italy and Spain.

Allocation to cohorts depended on clinical history reported by the participants. For recovered donors of Cohort 3, there were two negative PCRs, clearance, or symptom resolution. This TCR derives from a woman aged 60-70 years who had recovered from COVID-19. The rearrangement joins TRBV19 to TRBJ2-2, with D maybe TRBD2 (5 bases). Sequencing input: PBMCs or T cells enriched from blood (not recorded which). The CDR3 loop reads CASTASNTGELFF. CDR3 bases: TGTGCCAGTACAGCTAGCAACACCGGGGAGCTGTTTTTT.